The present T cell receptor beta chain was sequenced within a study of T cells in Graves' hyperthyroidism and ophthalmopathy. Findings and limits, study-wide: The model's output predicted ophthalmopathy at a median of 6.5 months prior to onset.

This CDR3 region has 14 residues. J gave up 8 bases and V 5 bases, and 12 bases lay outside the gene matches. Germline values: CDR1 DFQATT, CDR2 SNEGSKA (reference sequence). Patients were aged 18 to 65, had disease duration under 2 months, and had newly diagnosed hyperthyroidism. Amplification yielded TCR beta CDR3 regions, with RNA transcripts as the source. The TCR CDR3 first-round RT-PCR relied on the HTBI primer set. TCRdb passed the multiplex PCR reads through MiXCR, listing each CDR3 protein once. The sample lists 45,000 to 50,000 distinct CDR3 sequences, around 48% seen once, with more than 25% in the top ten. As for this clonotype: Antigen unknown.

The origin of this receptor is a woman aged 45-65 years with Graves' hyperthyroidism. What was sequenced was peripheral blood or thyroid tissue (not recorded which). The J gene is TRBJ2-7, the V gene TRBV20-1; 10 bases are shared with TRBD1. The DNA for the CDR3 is TGCAGTGCTGCACTCCGGGACAGGGGATCCAAGCAGTACTTC. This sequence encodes CSAALRDRGSKQYF.